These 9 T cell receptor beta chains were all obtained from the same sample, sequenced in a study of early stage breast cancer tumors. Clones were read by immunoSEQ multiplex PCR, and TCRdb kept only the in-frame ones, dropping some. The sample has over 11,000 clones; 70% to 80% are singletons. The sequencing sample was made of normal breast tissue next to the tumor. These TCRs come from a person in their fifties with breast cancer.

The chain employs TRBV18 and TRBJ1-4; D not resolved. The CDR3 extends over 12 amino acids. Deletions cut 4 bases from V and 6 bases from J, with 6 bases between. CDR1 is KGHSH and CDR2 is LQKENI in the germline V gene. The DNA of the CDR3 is TGTGCCAGCTCACTCCGGGATGAAAAACTGTTTTTT. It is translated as CASSLRDEKLFF.

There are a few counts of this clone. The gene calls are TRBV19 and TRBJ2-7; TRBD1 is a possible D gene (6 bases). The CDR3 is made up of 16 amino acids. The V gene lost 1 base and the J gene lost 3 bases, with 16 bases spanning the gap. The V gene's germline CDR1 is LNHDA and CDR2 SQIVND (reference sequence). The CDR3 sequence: CASSIGGWGQVYEQYF. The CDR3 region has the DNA TGTGCCAGTAGTATAGGGGGATGGGGACAAGTCTACGAGCAGTACTTC.

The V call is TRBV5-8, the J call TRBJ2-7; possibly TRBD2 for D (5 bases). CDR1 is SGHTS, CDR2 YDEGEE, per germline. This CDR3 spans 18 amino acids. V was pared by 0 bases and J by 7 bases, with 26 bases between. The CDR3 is CASSLESGSGGVSWEQYF. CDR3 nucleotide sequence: TGTGCCAGCAGCTTGGAGTCGGGATCCGGAGGAGTGTCGTGGGAGCAGTACTTC.

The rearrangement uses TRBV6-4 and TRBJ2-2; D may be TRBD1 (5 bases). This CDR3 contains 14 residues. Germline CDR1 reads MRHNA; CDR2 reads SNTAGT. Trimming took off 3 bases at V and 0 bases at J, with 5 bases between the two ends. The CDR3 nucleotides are TGTGCCAGCAGTGAACAGGCGAACACCGGGGAGCTGTTTTTT. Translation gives CASSEQANTGELFF.

The CDR3 spells CAWSSRRPDTEAFF. CDR3 bases: TGTGCCTGGAGTAGTAGGCGTCCGGACACTGAAGCTTTCTTT. The chain couples TRBV30 to TRBJ1-1, with no clear D. The V end lost 2 bases, the J end lost 3 bases, and 13 bases lay between the germline ends. CDR3 size: 14 residues. Germline-derived CDR1 and CDR2 are GTSNPN and SVGIG (reference sequence).

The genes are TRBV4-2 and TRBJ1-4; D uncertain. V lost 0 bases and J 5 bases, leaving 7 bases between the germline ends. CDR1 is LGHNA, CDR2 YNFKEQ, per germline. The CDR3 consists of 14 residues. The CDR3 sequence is CASSQDTQNEKLFF. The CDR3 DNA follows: TGTGCCAGCAGCCAAGATACCCAGAATGAAAAACTGTTTTTT.

CDR3 coding DNA: TGCGCCAGCAGCCAAGATCCTCCCTCTAGCGCCAACACCGGGGAGCTGTTTTTT. This gives the protein CASSQDPPSSANTGELFF. The V and J genes are TRBV4-3 and TRBJ2-2; a possible D gene is TRBD2 (6 bases). The germline V gene encodes CDR1 LGHNA and CDR2 YSLEER. V was pared by 0 bases and J by 2 bases, with 16 bases between. The CDR3 sequence is 18 residues long.

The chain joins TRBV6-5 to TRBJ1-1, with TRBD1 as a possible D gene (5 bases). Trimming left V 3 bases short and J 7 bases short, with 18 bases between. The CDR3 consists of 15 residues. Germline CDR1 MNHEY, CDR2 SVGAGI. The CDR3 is CASSYYGADEREAFF. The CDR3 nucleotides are TGTGCCAGCAGTTATTACGGGGCAGACGAACGTGAAGCTTTCTTT.

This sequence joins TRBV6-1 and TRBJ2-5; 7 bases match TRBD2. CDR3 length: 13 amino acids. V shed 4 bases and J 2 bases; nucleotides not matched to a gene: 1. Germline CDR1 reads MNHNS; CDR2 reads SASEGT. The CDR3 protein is CASSGREQETQYF. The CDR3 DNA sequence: TGTGCCAGCAGTGGGCGGGAGCAAGAGACCCAGTACTTC.